These 16 T cell receptor beta chains originate from one sample sequenced in a study of cytomegalovirus exposure and HLA in healthy donors (dated by TCRdb to the late 2010s). The library was generated by the immunoSEQ multiplex PCR assay. The table was pulled from immuneACCESS by TCRdb, which kept in-frame rearrangements only. Such tables lose some clones; where checked, under half of the loss comes from unresolved V genes, and the rest has no known cause. The sample table holds 100,000 to 150,000 clones, of which around 86% were seen once. The top ten clones comprise 4% to 6% of the sample. The specimen sequenced was PBMCs. Every receptor here comes from a man between 18 and 29 years old in good health and CMV-seronegative.

This clone was counted only a few times. The chain carries TRBV6-5 and TRBJ2-7; no definite D call. The germline V gene has CDR1 MNHEY and CDR2 SVGAGI. CDR3 length: 14 residues. V gave up 8 bases and J gave up 2 bases, with 16 bases separating them. The CDR3 sequence: CASRSTPPAYEQYF. CDR3 bases: TGTGCCAGCCGAAGCACTCCCCCTGCCTACGAGCAGTACTTC.

The chain joins TRBV5-1 to TRBJ2-2, with TRBD2 matching 10 bases. This CDR3 spans 16 amino acids. Per the germline V gene, CDR1 is SGHRS and CDR2 is YFSETQ. With V trimmed by 2 bases and J by 2 bases, 3 bases remained unmatched. CDR3 loop: CASSLRTSGNTGELFF. Written as DNA, the CDR3 is TGCGCCAGCAGCTTACGGACTAGCGGTAACACCGGGGAGCTGTTTTTT.

The chain links TRBV7-2 to TRBJ1-5; D may be TRBD1 (6 bases). V dropped 6 bases and J dropped 5 bases, with 11 bases sitting between them. This CDR3 is built from 13 residues. Germline CDR1 and CDR2: SGHTA and FQGNSA. CDR3: CASSWDTYQPQHF. As DNA, the CDR3 is TGTGCCAGCAGTTGGGACACCTATCAGCCCCAGCATTTT.

In DNA form, the CDR3 reads TGTGCCAGCAGAAGGACAGGGGGCTACGAGCAGTACTTC. Protein: CASRRTGGYEQYF. The rearrangement links TRBV4-2 to TRBJ2-7, with 10 bases matching TRBD1. Germline trimming cut 6 bases from V and 3 bases from J; bases unmatched to any gene: 2. The length of the CDR3 is 13 residues. The germline V gene has CDR1 LGHNA and CDR2 YNFKEQ.

The chain has TRBV7-2 and TRBJ2-7; 8 bases match TRBD2. V gave up 5 bases and J gave up 0 bases; unmatched junction bases: 6. The CDR3 contains 15 residues. Germline CDR1 reads SGHTA; CDR2 reads FQGNSA. CDR3 DNA sequence: TGTGCCAGCAGCCTCGGGCGGGGGGCCTCCTACGAGCAGTACTTC. This encodes CASSLGRGASYEQYF.

This chain uses TRBV27 with TRBJ2-2, with TRBD1 matching 9 bases. Germline trimming cut 5 bases from V and 4 bases from J; bases unmatched to any gene: 8. The CDR3 spans 16 residues. The V gene's germline CDR1 is MNHEY and CDR2 SMNVEV (reference sequence). The CDR3 region has the DNA TGTGCCAGCAGTCCCATACAGGGGGCGGTCACCGGGGAGCTGTTTTTT. Its protein product is CASSPIQGAVTGELFF.

V usage is TRBV5-6 and J usage is TRBJ2-3; TRBD1 aligns across 10 bases. Germline V gene lookup returns CDR1 SGHDT and CDR2 YYEEEE. The CDR3 runs 15 residues. The V segment lost 7 bases and the J segment 5 bases; nucleotides outside the gene matches: 10. CDR3 in DNA: TGTGCCAGCGCGGAGGGGACAGGGGCTGGAGATACGCAGTATTTT. The encoded protein is CASAEGTGAGDTQYF.

This clone appeared once. This chain connects TRBV5-1 to TRBJ1-1, with 10 bases matching TRBD1. Looked up from germline, CDR1 is SGHRS and CDR2 is YFSETQ. The length of the CDR3 is 16 residues. V was clipped by 4 bases and J by 5 bases; unmatched bases: 11. The CDR3 DNA reads TGCGCCAGCAGCCCTGGAGGGGGGACAGGGGTAACTGAAGCTTTCTTT. Translating it yields CASSPGGGTGVTEAFF.

V usage is TRBV19 and J usage is TRBJ2-1; the D gene is possibly TRBD1 (5 bases). Germline V gene sequence: CDR1 LNHDA, CDR2 SQIVND (reference sequence). This CDR3 has 14 amino acids. The ends were cut back, 4 bases at V and 7 bases at J, with 14 bases in the middle. CDR3 DNA: TGTGCCAGTAGTACCCCGGGCAGGGCGAATGAGCAGTTCTTC. This sequence encodes CASSTPGRANEQFF.

The rearrangement links TRBV5-3 to TRBJ2-7, with 7 bases aligning to TRBD2. Being an ORF, TRBV5-3 has a function that is uncertain. The CDR3 totals 13 residues. The V gene end was trimmed by 6 bases and the J gene end by 4 bases; junction bases not matched to a gene: 7. CDR3 sequence (DNA): TGTGCCAGAATCGGCGGGAGTAAATACGAGCAGTACTTC. Translating it yields CARIGGSKYEQYF.

The chain employs TRBV6-1 and TRBJ2-7; TRBD1 matches 7 bases. CDR1 MNHNS and CDR2 SASEGT come from the germline V gene. The CDR3 is 12 amino acids. Trimming removed 2 bases from V and 10 bases from J; junction bases left unmatched: 5. As DNA, the CDR3 is TGTGCCAGCAGTGAAAGGGACAGCTATCAGTACTTC. Its protein product is CASSERDSYQYF.

The chain recombines TRBV7-6 with TRBJ2-3, with 10 nucleotides matching TRBD1. The CDR3 loop spans 17 amino acids. Germline CDR1 SGHVS, CDR2 FNYEAQ. With V trimmed by 5 bases and J by 1 base, 9 bases remained unmatched. CDR3: CASSLRDRGAGTDTQYF. The CDR3 DNA is TGTGCCAGCAGCCTGAGGGACAGGGGAGCGGGCACAGATACGCAGTATTTT.

This clone has a single count. The chain uses TRBV2 and TRBJ2-2; 7 bases fit TRBD2. The CDR3 runs 14 residues. Germline loops: CDR1 SNHLY, CDR2 FYNNEI. V shed 3 bases and J 8 bases; nucleotides not matched to a gene: 6. The CDR3 DNA sequence: TGTGCCAGCAGTGAGGGGACTATGTGGGGGGAGCTGTTTTTT. It translates to CASSEGTMWGELFF.

The chain employs TRBV7-9 and TRBJ1-4; 7 bases are shared with TRBD1. V shed 4 bases, J shed 10 bases, and the junction held 9 bases outside the gene matches. Germline CDR1 SEHNR, CDR2 FQNEAQ (reference sequence). The CDR3 runs 14 residues. CDR3 amino acids: CASSSRGLYGKLFF. The CDR3 DNA is TGTGCCAGCAGCTCTAGGGGGCTCTATGGAAAACTGTTTTTT.

This chain links TRBV25-1 with TRBJ2-7; unclear D gene. This CDR3 has 12 residues. Germline V gene lookup returns CDR1 MGHDK and CDR2 SYGVNS. V was pared by 6 bases and J by 0 bases, with 6 bases between. The CDR3 is CASSDISYEQYF. CDR3 nucleotide sequence: TGTGCCAGCAGCGACATCTCCTACGAGCAGTACTTC.

This sequence joins TRBV27 and TRBJ1-1, with unresolved D. Trimming took off 5 bases at V and 8 bases at J, with 21 bases between the two ends. Germline V lookup: CDR1 MNHEY, CDR2 SMNVEV (reference sequence). This CDR3 comprises 15 residues. CDR3 amino acids: CASSRTPLERSEAFF. The CDR3 bases are TGTGCCAGCAGTAGGACCCCCCTCGAGCGGTCCGAAGCTTTCTTT.